This entry lists 10 T cell receptor beta chains sequenced from one sample in a study of type 1 and type 2 diabetes patients. The PCR template was genomic DNA. Amplification of the beta chain CDR3 used 30 forward and 13 reverse multiplex primers. TCRdb reanalysed the multiplex PCR reads using MiXCR and keeps one entry per CDR3 protein. The sample contains under 300,000 distinct CDR3 sequences, 40% to 50% of which appear only once. Sequences were obtained from peripheral blood mononuclear cells (PBMCs). These receptors originate from a man younger than 30 with type 2 diabetes.

The chain couples TRBV6-6 to TRBJ2-1; 7 nucleotides agree with TRBD2. Germline loops: CDR1 MNHNY, CDR2 SVGAGI (reference sequence). The CDR3 consists of 14 residues. With V trimmed by 11 bases and J by 4 bases, 11 bases remained unmatched. CDR3: CAAPGLADYNEQFF. CDR3 bases: TGTGCCGCCCCTGGGCTAGCGGATTACAATGAGCAGTTCTTC.

This clonotype occurred a few times. The genes are TRBV27 and TRBJ2-2; 8 positions agree with TRBD2. V shed 5 bases and J 6 bases; nucleotides not matched to a gene: 17. Germline-derived CDR1 and CDR2 are MNHEY and SMNVEV (reference sequence). The CDR3 runs 18 residues. This chain's CDR3 is CASSTRVAGGHFPGELFF. CDR3 nucleotides: TGTGCCAGCAGTACCCGGGTGGCGGGGGGCCATTTCCCCGGGGAGCTGTTTTTT.

This clonotype was observed a few times. An end of the junction differs from the germline gene, which may be a read error. The chain is built from TRBV10-3 and TRBJ1-1; D uncertain. In germline, CDR1 is ENHRY, CDR2 SYGVKD. The CDR3 sequence is 14 residues long. The CDR3 sequence is CASSSDAWNTEAFF. In DNA, the CDR3 is TGTGCCAGCAGTTCAGACGCATGGAACACTGAAGCTTTCTTT.

This chain uses TRBV24-1 with TRBJ1-6; the match to TRBD1 covers 7 bases. V trimming: 8 bases; J trimming: 11 bases; junction bases outside the gene matches: 11. CDR3 length: 14 amino acids. The germline gives CDR1 KGHDR, CDR2 SFDVKD. Written as DNA, the CDR3 is TGTGCCACCAATGACGGACAGGTCGGTACACCCCTCCACTTT. Protein sequence: CATNDGQVGTPLHF.

The chain has TRBV30 and TRBJ1-2; D is undetermined. Germline CDR1 and CDR2: GTSNPN and SVGIG (reference sequence). V was pared by 1 base and J by 4 bases, with 10 bases between. The CDR3 length is 13 residues. In DNA form, the CDR3 reads TGTGCCTGGAGTGGGATTTTTTTCTATGGCTACACCTTC. It translates to CAWSGIFFYGYTF.

This clonotype was counted only a few times. DNA for the CDR3: TGTGCCAGCAGCCCCGCGACAGGGCTGAACACTGAAGCTTTCTTT. Protein sequence: CASSPATGLNTEAFF. This chain connects TRBV6-5 to TRBJ1-1; 7 bases line up with TRBD1. This CDR3 has 15 residues. The junction had 7 bases not matched to a gene; V was cut back by 6 bases and J by 0 bases. CDR1 and CDR2 from the germline V gene are MNHEY and SVGAGI.

This clonotype was counted a few times. The chain employs TRBV28 and TRBJ1-1; possible D gene TRBD1, 6 bases. Trimming removed 7 bases from V and 5 bases from J, with 11 bases in between. Germline-derived CDR1 and CDR2 are MDHEN and SYDVKM. The CDR3 runs to 12 residues. The CDR3 DNA sequence: TGTGCCAGCACACTACAGGGAACTGAAGCTTTCTTT. Translating it yields CASTLQGTEAFF.

This chain joins TRBV12-3 or TRBV12-4 and TRBJ2-3; TRBD1 or TRBD2 may be the D gene (6 bases each). The CDR3 length is 14 residues. The V end lost 2 bases, the J end lost 4 bases, and 10 bases lay between the germline ends. CDR3 bases: TGTGCCAGCAGTTTAAACGGGGGCGCAGATACGCAGTATTTT. It codes for CASSLNGGADTQYF.

In this sample, this clonotype turned up once. This chain links TRBV5-1 with TRBJ1-2; TRBD1 might be the D (5 bases). Trimming pared 4 bases from V and 2 bases from J, leaving 12 bases between. The germline V gene encodes CDR1 SGHRS and CDR2 YFSETQ. This CDR3 spans 14 amino acids. The CDR3 sequence: CASSILPGNYGYTF. The CDR3 nucleotides read TGCGCCAGCAGCATCCTACCAGGGAACTATGGCTACACCTTC.

The chain couples TRBV12-3 or TRBV12-4 to TRBJ1-2; tentative D call: TRBD1 (6 bases). Trimming cost V 5 bases and J 8 bases, with 18 bases left between them. The CDR3 covers 14 residues. The CDR3, as DNA: TGTGCCAGCAGTCTATATACAGGGACTCGGGGCTACACCTTC. This gives the protein CASSLYTGTRGYTF.